This is a list of T cell receptor beta chains from one sample in a study of cytomegalovirus exposure and HLA in healthy donors. Here immunoSEQ multiplex PCR was the method, and the copy in TCRdb shows in-frame clones only, minus some. The sample table includes 100,000 to 150,000 clones. Sequencing was done on a sample of PBMCs. The receptor source for this set is a man aged 30 to 45 in good health and CMV-seronegative. CDR3s include the opening cysteine and the closing phenylalanine or tryptophan. D genes are given only for firm matches.

J gene: TRBJ2-5
V gene: TRBV28
D gene: -
CDR3 DNA: TGTGCCAGCAGTTTGGCTCAGGGGACCCAGTACTTC
CDR3 protein: CASSLAQGTQYF

J gene: TRBJ2-5
V gene: TRBV30
D gene: TRBD1
CDR3 DNA: TGTGCCTGGAGTAGAGGACAGGCGTACCAAGAGACCCAGTACTTC
CDR3 protein: CAWSRGQAYQETQYF

J gene: TRBJ2-7
V gene: TRBV4-1
D gene: TRBD2
CDR3 DNA: TGCGCCAGCAGCCTCGGACTAGCGGGATCGGGGACCGAGCAGTACTTC
CDR3 protein: CASSLGLAGSGTEQYF

J gene: TRBJ1-1
V gene: TRBV29-1
D gene: -
CDR3 DNA: TGCAGCGTTGAGCCAACAAACACTGAAGCTTTCTTT
CDR3 protein: CSVEPTNTEAFF

J gene: TRBJ2-3
V gene: TRBV27
D gene: TRBD1
CDR3 DNA: TGTGCCAGCAACGGGCCAGGGGGCTTCACAGATACGCAGTATTTT
CDR3 protein: CASNGPGGFTDTQYF

J gene: TRBJ1-1
V gene: TRBV5-6
D gene: TRBD1
CDR3 DNA: TGTGCCAGCAGCTTAGGGACAGGGGGCGCGATAGCTGAAGCTTTCTTT
CDR3 protein: CASSLGTGGAIAEAFF

J gene: TRBJ2-7
V gene: TRBV27
D gene: -
CDR3 DNA: TGTGCCAGCAAAGGGTGGGGGCGAGATTCCTACGAGCAGTACTTC
CDR3 protein: CASKGWGRDSYEQYF

J gene: TRBJ2-3
V gene: TRBV10-2
D gene: -
CDR3 DNA: TGCGCCAGCGGAGGACAGTTTAGCACAGATACGCAGTATTTT
CDR3 protein: CASGGQFSTDTQYF

J gene: TRBJ2-7
V gene: TRBV28
D gene: -
CDR3 DNA: TGTGCCAGCAGTCTAGGGCCGGACAGTTCACCCTACGAGCAGTACTTC
CDR3 protein: CASSLGPDSSPYEQYF

J gene: TRBJ1-3
V gene: TRBV7-9
D gene: TRBD1
CDR3 DNA: TGTGCCAGCAGCTGGAGGACAGGGGGCGGTTTTTTGTCTGGAAACACCATATATTTT
CDR3 protein: CASSWRTGGGFLSGNTIYF